The clone carrying this TCR beta chain was detected only once. Its antigen is unknown. The V and J ends lost 5 bases and 4 bases, in that order; junction bases with no gene match: 15. The length of the CDR3 is 18 residues. Germline V CDR1 and CDR2: SGHVS, FNYEAQ. This record comes from a study of T cell responses to AZD1222 COVID-19 vaccine. As for the study in general: Second-dose intervals near 4 or 12 weeks were combined.

The method was immunoSEQ multiplex PCR; TCRdb's version includes in-frame clones alone and lacks a portion of them. This repertoire shows 110,000 to 150,000 clones, 70% to 90% found once; its top ten account for around 8%. Regarding the study as a whole: Among AZD1222 vaccinees, only six were seropositive at baseline. Possibly, clonal diversity was underestimated; donors were largely white British and included more females.

The chain is built from TRBV7-6 and TRBJ2-4; 9 bases agree with TRBD1. This TCR was sampled from an adult in good health. Source: peripheral blood, taken on day 0 of AZD1222 vaccination. DNA for the CDR3: TGTGCCAGCAGCCCACATGACCCCGGGACAGGGTTGAAAAACATTCAGTACTTC. Its protein product is CASSPHDPGTGLKNIQYF.